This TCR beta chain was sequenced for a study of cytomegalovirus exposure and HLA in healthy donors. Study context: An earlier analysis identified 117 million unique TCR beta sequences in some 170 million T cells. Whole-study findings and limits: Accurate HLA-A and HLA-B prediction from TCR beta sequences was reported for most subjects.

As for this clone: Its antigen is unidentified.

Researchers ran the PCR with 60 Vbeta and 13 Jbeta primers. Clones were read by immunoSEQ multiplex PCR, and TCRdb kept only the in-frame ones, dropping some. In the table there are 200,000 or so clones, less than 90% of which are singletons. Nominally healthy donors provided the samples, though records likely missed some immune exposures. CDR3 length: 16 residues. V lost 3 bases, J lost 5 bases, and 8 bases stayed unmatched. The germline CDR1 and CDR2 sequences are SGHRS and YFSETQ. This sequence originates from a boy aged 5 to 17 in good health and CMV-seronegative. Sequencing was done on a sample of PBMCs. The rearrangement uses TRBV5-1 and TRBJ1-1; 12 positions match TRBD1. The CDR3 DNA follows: TGCGCCAGCAGCTCCGGGACAGGGGGCGCGGGGACTGAAGCTTTCTTT. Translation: CASSSGTGGAGTEAFF.